The rows below give T cell receptor beta chains drawn from one sample of a study of blood T cells in healthy people across ages. TCRdb reprocessed the 5' RACE reads with MiXCR, giving one entry per CDR3 protein. The sample carries 1.5 million or so distinct CDR3 sequences, 42% recorded once. What was sequenced was blood. Receptors were obtained from a woman between 18 and 29 years old in good health. Each CDR3 is given with its conserved first and last residue. The D gene is left open where the match is weak.

cdr3_length,d_call,v_call,cdr3_aa
13,.,TRBV12-3/TRBV12-4,CASRAFIRDEQFF
13,TRBD1,TRBV28,CANRTGGSYEQYF
15,TRBD1,TRBV6-5,CASSVTTGAFNEQFF
15,TRBD1,TRBV25-1,CASSVGTGYTDTQYF
17,TRBD2,TRBV2,CASSETGTSGLSYEQYF
14,.,TRBV5-1,CASSLRRAENEQFF
14,.,TRBV20-1,CSASAGIRQETQYF
16,TRBD2,TRBV12-3/TRBV12-4,CATSLAGGINTGELFF
13,.,TRBV14,CASSPQAGTSYTF
14,TRBD2,TRBV6-1,CASRAGASYNEQFF
17,TRBD2,TRBV2,CASSEALVAGATGELFF
17,TRBD1,TRBV9,CASSVPTRDRGYNEQFF
14,TRBD1,TRBV20-1,CSAHTTGGNQPQHF
13,.,TRBV12-3/TRBV12-4,CASSLRGGDIQYF
14,.,TRBV29-1,CSVEEYQGLDGYTF
13,.,TRBV7-9,CASSLEGRTEAFF
18,TRBD1,TRBV4-1,CASSQAPVDRVFTGELFF
15,.,TRBV5-1,CASSPYQGEADTQYF
16,.,TRBV4-2,CASSQEGNKPSYEQYF
11,.,TRBV10-3,CAVSPGYEQFF
13,.,TRBV2,CASGGQPNQPQHF
13,.,TRBV28,CASSSPLGNEQYF
16,.,TRBV7-6,CASSSPGTGTYNEQYF
14,TRBD1,TRBV6-6,CASTTSGTDYEQYF
17,TRBD1,TRBV5-6,CASSLRQGASYNSPLHF
16,.,TRBV27,CASSFWGSQSPDTQYF
14,.,TRBV20-1,CSARDYPMNTEAFF
14,.,TRBV5-1,CASSLTDTKEKLFF
14,.,TRBV27,CASSARGWGTEAFF
15,.,TRBV27,CASSLPIDSGYGYTF
15,.,TRBV9,CASSGGGGGDYEQYF
12,.,TRBV20-1,CSGARASDEQYF
15,.,TRBV12-3/TRBV12-4,CASSLVGGLSTEAFF
20,TRBD2,TRBV6-1,CASSPVRPIRTSGVSYEQYF
13,TRBD2,TRBV24-1,CATGLPGRNEQYF
14,TRBD1,TRBV28,CASSSKDRGPRYTF
12,.,TRBV18,CATHQLADTQYF
14,.,TRBV7-3,CASSRSGFPDTQYF
16,.,TRBV25-1,CASSVVAGADRSPLHF
11,.,TRBV20-1,CSATGTAEQYF
14,TRBD1,TRBV10-3,CAISAPDRDTEAFF
15,TRBD1,TRBV20-1,CSASGDRGLGTEAFF
15,TRBD1,TRBV7-2,CASSLAGGAGYGYTF
12,.,TRBV20-1,CSARVGGDGYTF
15,.,TRBV11-2,CASSPRGGSYNEQYF
16,TRBD2,TRBV10-1,CASSEGIAGTTDTQYF
12,.,TRBV25-1,CASIGTKNEQFF
12,.,TRBV11-2,CASSYGTYEQYF
13,.,TRBV20-1,CSARTRVNEKLFF
13,.,TRBV20-1,CSARRGSSYEQYF
16,.,TRBV2,CASSDPTERSTDTQYF
15,TRBD1,TRBV6-1,CASSRDSFFTGELFF
16,TRBD2,TRBV7-9,CASSLALAAGGDTQYF
20,TRBD2,TRBV7-2,CASSPRTSGKTFSGANVLTF
13,TRBD1,TRBV28,CASSVTGDNEQFF
12,.,TRBV20-1,CSAPVSYYGYTF
16,.,TRBV4-1,CASSQDIAGIGQPQHF
15,.,TRBV6-1,CASSGQRIANYGYIF
17,TRBD2,TRBV4-1,CASSQDLSGSWYNEQFF